A selection of T cell receptor beta chains follows, all from one sample in a study of T cells after yellow fever vaccination. One entry per CDR3 protein, called by TCRdb with MiXCR from the 5' RACE reads. The table shows 400,000 to 650,000 distinct CDR3 sequences, with just over 20% occurring only once. The specimen comprised PBMCs, sampled 20 to 25 days after the first yellow fever vaccination. Every receptor here comes from a man between 18 and 35 years old who received the YFV17D yellow fever vaccine. The CDR3 runs from the conserved cysteine through the conserved F or W. Fields, in order: CDR3 protein, CDR3 DNA, CDR3 length, clone size, V gene, J gene, D gene. A D gene is named only where the DNA matches it firmly. Only some rows state a clone size, as once, few, many or a class for expanded clones.

cdr3_aa: CASSLGVGQFF; cdr3_nt: TGTGCCAGCAGCTTAGGCGTCGGGCAGTTCTTC; cdr3_length: 11; clone_size: .; v_call: TRBV7-2; j_call: TRBJ2-1; d_call: .
cdr3_aa: CASSIGEAGGGYEQYF; cdr3_nt: TGCGCCAGCAGCATCGGCGAGGCGGGGGGGGGCTACGAGCAGTACTTC; cdr3_length: 16; clone_size: .; v_call: TRBV4-1; j_call: TRBJ2-7; d_call: TRBD2
cdr3_aa: CASSFAFNTGELFF; cdr3_nt: TGTGCCAGCAGCTTTGCGTTTAACACCGGGGAGCTGTTTTTT; cdr3_length: 14; clone_size: .; v_call: TRBV7-9; j_call: TRBJ2-2; d_call: .
cdr3_aa: CASSLSSGTGQETQYF; cdr3_nt: TGCGCCAGCAGCTTGTCCTCCGGGACAGGGCAAGAGACCCAGTACTTC; cdr3_length: 16; clone_size: few; v_call: TRBV5-1; j_call: TRBJ2-5; d_call: TRBD1
cdr3_aa: CASSGGQVDTQYF; cdr3_nt: TGTGCCAGCAGCGGGGGCCAGGTAGATACGCAGTATTTT; cdr3_length: 13; clone_size: .; v_call: TRBV9; j_call: TRBJ2-3; d_call: .
cdr3_aa: CASSLRGANSPLHF; cdr3_nt: TGTGCCAGCAGTTTGCGGGGGGCGAATTCACCCCTCCACTTT; cdr3_length: 14; clone_size: .; v_call: TRBV27; j_call: TRBJ1-6; d_call: .
cdr3_aa: CASSVTQATEAFF; cdr3_nt: TGTGCCAGCAGCGTGACACAGGCCACTGAAGCTTTCTTT; cdr3_length: 13; clone_size: .; v_call: TRBV7-9; j_call: TRBJ1-1; d_call: .
cdr3_aa: CASSFGQGHSYEQYF; cdr3_nt: TGTGCCAGCAGCTTCGGACAGGGGCACTCCTACGAGCAGTACTTC; cdr3_length: 15; clone_size: .; v_call: TRBV7-2; j_call: TRBJ2-7; d_call: TRBD1
cdr3_aa: CASSLVPSGASYNEQFF; cdr3_nt: TGCGCCAGCAGCTTGGTACCTAGCGGGGCCTCCTACAATGAGCAGTTCTTC; cdr3_length: 17; clone_size: few; v_call: TRBV5-1; j_call: TRBJ2-1; d_call: TRBD2
cdr3_aa: CASSQDFPLPWPSGGVDTGELFF; cdr3_nt: TGCGCCAGCAGCCAAGATTTCCCCCTACCTTGGCCTAGCGGGGGGGTAGACACCGGGGAGCTGTTTTTT; cdr3_length: 23; clone_size: few; v_call: TRBV4-1; j_call: TRBJ2-2; d_call: TRBD2
cdr3_aa: CASSPRQTITDTQYF; cdr3_nt: TGTGCCAGCAGCCCCAGACAGACCATCACAGATACGCAGTATTTT; cdr3_length: 15; clone_size: .; v_call: TRBV7-2; j_call: TRBJ2-3; d_call: .
cdr3_aa: CASSYAGGSDGELFF; cdr3_nt: TGTGCCAGCAGTTACGCCGGGGGCTCCGACGGGGAGCTGTTTTTT; cdr3_length: 15; clone_size: .; v_call: TRBV6-2/TRBV6-3; j_call: TRBJ2-2; d_call: .
cdr3_aa: CASSRSFDTDTQYF; cdr3_nt: TGTGCCAGCAGCCGCTCCTTCGACACAGATACGCAGTATTTT; cdr3_length: 14; clone_size: few; v_call: TRBV3-1; j_call: TRBJ2-3; d_call: .
cdr3_aa: CASSPRGGEVHGYTF; cdr3_nt: TGTGCCAGCAGCCCCCGAGGAGGGGAGGTCCATGGCTACACCTTC; cdr3_length: 15; clone_size: few; v_call: TRBV7-2; j_call: TRBJ1-2; d_call: .
cdr3_aa: CATATGGTEAFF; cdr3_nt: TGTGCCACAGCCACAGGGGGCACTGAAGCTTTCTTT; cdr3_length: 12; clone_size: .; v_call: TRBV15; j_call: TRBJ1-1; d_call: TRBD1
cdr3_aa: CASSRGTSGGLGNLYEQFF; cdr3_nt: TGTGCCAGCAGCCGTGGGACTAGCGGGGGGCTGGGAAATTTGTATGAGCAGTTCTTC; cdr3_length: 19; clone_size: .; v_call: TRBV11-1; j_call: TRBJ2-1; d_call: TRBD2
cdr3_aa: CSVSGRTLEQYF; cdr3_nt: TGCAGTGTCTCGGGGAGGACCCTCGAGCAGTACTTC; cdr3_length: 12; clone_size: few; v_call: TRBV20-1; j_call: TRBJ2-7; d_call: .
cdr3_aa: CASRGGESPLHF; cdr3_nt: TGTGCCAGCCGAGGGGGTGAATCACCCCTCCACTTT; cdr3_length: 12; clone_size: .; v_call: TRBV18; j_call: TRBJ1-6; d_call: .
cdr3_aa: CASSQDPSGTYNEQFF; cdr3_nt: TGCGCCAGCAGCCAAGATCCTAGCGGAACCTACAATGAGCAGTTCTTC; cdr3_length: 16; clone_size: few; v_call: TRBV4-3; j_call: TRBJ2-1; d_call: TRBD2
cdr3_aa: CAWSVQYQETQYF; cdr3_nt: TGTGCCTGGAGTGTACAGTACCAAGAGACCCAGTACTTC; cdr3_length: 13; clone_size: few; v_call: TRBV30; j_call: TRBJ2-5; d_call: .
cdr3_aa: CSARHRGTNEKLFF; cdr3_nt: TGCAGTGCTAGACACCGAGGAACTAATGAAAAACTGTTTTTT; cdr3_length: 14; clone_size: .; v_call: TRBV20-1; j_call: TRBJ1-4; d_call: .
cdr3_aa: CASSPGQGHNEQFF; cdr3_nt: TGTGCCAGCTCACCCGGACAGGGGCACAATGAGCAGTTCTTC; cdr3_length: 14; clone_size: few; v_call: TRBV18; j_call: TRBJ2-1; d_call: TRBD1
cdr3_aa: CASSLDTNTGELFF; cdr3_nt: TGTGCCAGCAGCTTAGACACGAACACCGGGGAGCTGTTTTTT; cdr3_length: 14; clone_size: many; v_call: TRBV7-2; j_call: TRBJ2-2; d_call: .
cdr3_aa: CASSLDIGRRETQYF; cdr3_nt: TGCGCCAGCAGCTTGGACATCGGGCGGAGAGAGACCCAGTACTTC; cdr3_length: 15; clone_size: .; v_call: TRBV5-1; j_call: TRBJ2-5; d_call: .
cdr3_aa: CASSSFDTGELFF; cdr3_nt: TGTGCCAGCAGCTCATTTGACACCGGGGAGCTGTTTTTT; cdr3_length: 13; clone_size: .; v_call: TRBV7-9; j_call: TRBJ2-2; d_call: .
cdr3_aa: CASSWGIDTQYF; cdr3_nt: TGTGCCAGCAGTTGGGGGATAGATACGCAGTATTTT; cdr3_length: 12; clone_size: many; v_call: TRBV12-3/TRBV12-4; j_call: TRBJ2-3; d_call: .
cdr3_aa: CASSQGAGVVSYEQYF; cdr3_nt: TGTGCCAGCAGCCAAGGGGCGGGGGTAGTTTCTTACGAGCAGTACTTC; cdr3_length: 16; clone_size: few; v_call: TRBV3-1; j_call: TRBJ2-7; d_call: TRBD2
cdr3_aa: CASSGGNTNYGYTF; cdr3_nt: TGTGCCAGCAGCGGGGGTAACACTAACTATGGCTACACCTTC; cdr3_length: 14; clone_size: few; v_call: TRBV12-3/TRBV12-4; j_call: TRBJ1-2; d_call: .
cdr3_aa: CASRPPLGLSSTDTQYF; cdr3_nt: TGCGCCAGCAGACCTCCCCTAGGGTTATCTAGCACAGATACGCAGTATTTT; cdr3_length: 17; clone_size: .; v_call: TRBV10-2; j_call: TRBJ2-3; d_call: .
cdr3_aa: CASSPEGVNTEAFF; cdr3_nt: TGTGCCAGCAGCCCCGAGGGAGTTAACACTGAAGCTTTCTTT; cdr3_length: 14; clone_size: few; v_call: TRBV3-1; j_call: TRBJ1-1; d_call: .
cdr3_aa: CAIRGTVEVNEQFF; cdr3_nt: TGTGCCATCAGAGGGACAGTCGAGGTCAATGAGCAGTTCTTC; cdr3_length: 14; clone_size: few; v_call: TRBV10-3; j_call: TRBJ2-1; d_call: TRBD1
cdr3_aa: CASSARDTQYF; cdr3_nt: TGTGCCAGCAGCGCGCGAGATACGCAGTATTTT; cdr3_length: 11; clone_size: many; v_call: TRBV5-4; j_call: TRBJ2-3; d_call: .
cdr3_aa: CASSTSGLQPQHF; cdr3_nt: TGTGCCAGTAGTACGTCAGGGCTTCAGCCCCAGCATTTT; cdr3_length: 13; clone_size: .; v_call: TRBV19; j_call: TRBJ1-5; d_call: .
cdr3_aa: CASRPRLAGGGHTQYF; cdr3_nt: TGTGCCAGCAGACCCCGACTAGCGGGGGGGGGCCATACGCAGTATTTT; cdr3_length: 16; clone_size: few; v_call: TRBV12-3/TRBV12-4; j_call: TRBJ2-3; d_call: TRBD2